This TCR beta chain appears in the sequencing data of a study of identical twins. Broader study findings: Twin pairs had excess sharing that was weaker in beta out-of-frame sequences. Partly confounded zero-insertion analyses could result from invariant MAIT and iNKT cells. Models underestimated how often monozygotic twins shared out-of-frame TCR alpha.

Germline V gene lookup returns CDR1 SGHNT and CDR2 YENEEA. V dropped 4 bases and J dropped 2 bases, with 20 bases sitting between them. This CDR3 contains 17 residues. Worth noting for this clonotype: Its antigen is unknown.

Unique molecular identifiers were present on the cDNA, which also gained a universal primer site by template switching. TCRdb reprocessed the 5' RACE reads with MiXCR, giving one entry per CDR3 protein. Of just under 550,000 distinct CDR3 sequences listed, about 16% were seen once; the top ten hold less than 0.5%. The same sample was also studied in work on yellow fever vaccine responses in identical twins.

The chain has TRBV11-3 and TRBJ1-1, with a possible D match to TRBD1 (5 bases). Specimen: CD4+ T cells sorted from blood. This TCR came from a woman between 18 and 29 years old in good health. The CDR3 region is CASSSPFTLTVNTEAFF. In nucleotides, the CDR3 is TGTGCCAGCAGCTCCCCTTTTACCTTGACAGTTAACACTGAAGCTTTCTTT.